Listed here is a single T cell receptor beta chain. The assay was immunoSEQ multiplex PCR, and TCRdb's table has in-frame clones only and misses some. This table holds fewer than 110,000 clones, approximately 90% found once. The sample comes from a study of T cell changes during pregnancy in multiple sclerosis. CDR3 length: 13 amino acids. Trimming cost V 7 bases and J 4 bases, with 14 bases left between them. Germline loops: CDR1 SGDLS, CDR2 YYNGEE. The rearrangement joins TRBV9 to TRBJ1-1; the D gene is possibly TRBD1 (5 bases). Source: peripheral blood, taken in the third trimester of pregnancy. The origin of this receptor is a female donor in good health, enrolled as a control in a pregnancy study. CDR3 nucleotide sequence: TGTGCCAGCCAAACAGGCCCCGGCACTGAAGCTTTCTTT. This translates into CASQTGPGTEAFF.